A single sample is the source of the 2 T cell receptor beta chains below, sequenced in a study of control samples from healthy donors and cancer patients (dated by TCRdb to 2018 to 2020). Library creation used the immunoSEQ multiplex PCR assay. In its TCRdb copy, this immuneACCESS table keeps in-frame sequences only and misses some clones. Where compared with another copy, unresolved V genes explain less than half of these, and the others have no known cause. The sample includes tens of thousands of clones, with about 85% observed a single time. Of the sample, 3% to 5% is held by the ten largest clones. What was sequenced was formalin-fixed, paraffin-embedded tissue. These TCRs come from a female donor with melanoma.

The genes are TRBV2 and TRBJ2-3; TRBD2 aligns across 14 bases. V was pared by 6 bases and J by 3 bases, with 5 bases of the junction left unmatched. Germline V gene sequence: CDR1 SNHLY, CDR2 FYNNEI. The CDR3 contains 16 residues. The CDR3, as DNA: TGTGCCAGCAGAATGACTAGCGGGAGGGCGACAGATACGCAGTATTTT. Amino acid sequence: CASRMTSGRATDTQYF.

In its sample, this clone was seen once. This chain joins TRBV5-1 and TRBJ1-2, with 8 bases fitting TRBD1. The germline V gene encodes CDR1 SGHRS and CDR2 YFSETQ. This CDR3 contains 15 residues. V was pared by 3 bases and J by 8 bases, with 12 bases of the junction left unmatched. The CDR3 loop is CASSYGQDRVYGYTF. The CDR3 nucleotides are TGCGCCAGCAGCTATGGGCAGGACAGGGTTTACGGCTACACCTTC.